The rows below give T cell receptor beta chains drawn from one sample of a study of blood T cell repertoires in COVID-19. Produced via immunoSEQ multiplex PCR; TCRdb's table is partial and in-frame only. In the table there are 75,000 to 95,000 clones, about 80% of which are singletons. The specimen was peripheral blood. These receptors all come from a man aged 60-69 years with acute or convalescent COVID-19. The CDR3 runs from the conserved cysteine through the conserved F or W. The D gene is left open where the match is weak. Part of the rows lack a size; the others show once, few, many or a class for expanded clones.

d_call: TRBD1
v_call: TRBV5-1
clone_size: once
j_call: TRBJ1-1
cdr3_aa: CASSPLDRAAEAFF
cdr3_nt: TGCGCCAGCAGCCCATTGGACAGGGCAGCCGAAGCTTTCTTT

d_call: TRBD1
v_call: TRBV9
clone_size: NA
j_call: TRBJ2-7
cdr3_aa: CASSLEGQGAHEQYF
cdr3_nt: TGTGCCAGCAGCCTGGAGGGACAGGGGGCCCACGAGCAGTACTTC

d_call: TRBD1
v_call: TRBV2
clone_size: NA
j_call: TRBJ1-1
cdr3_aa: CASRRGQGETEAFF
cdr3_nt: TGTGCCAGCAGGAGGGGACAGGGGGAAACTGAAGCTTTCTTT

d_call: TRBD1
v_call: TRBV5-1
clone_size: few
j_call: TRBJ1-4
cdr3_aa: CASSMGQGSGNEKLFF
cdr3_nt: TGCGCCAGCAGCATGGGACAGGGGAGTGGTAATGAAAAACTGTTTTTT

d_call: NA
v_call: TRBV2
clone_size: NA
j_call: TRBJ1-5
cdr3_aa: CASSASRASNQPQHF
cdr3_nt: TGTGCCAGCAGTGCGAGCAGGGCAAGCAATCAGCCCCAGCATTTT

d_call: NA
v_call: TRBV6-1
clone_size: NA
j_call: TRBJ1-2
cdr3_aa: CASSEMYRARVNYGYTF
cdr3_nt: TGTGCCAGCAGTGAGATGTATCGGGCCAGGGTTAACTATGGCTACACCTTC

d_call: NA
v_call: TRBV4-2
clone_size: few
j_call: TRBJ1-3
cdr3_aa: CASSQEGSTLNTIYF
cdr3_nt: TGTGCCAGCAGCCAAGAGGGTAGCACCCTAAACACCATATATTTT

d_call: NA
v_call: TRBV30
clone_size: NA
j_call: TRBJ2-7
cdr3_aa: CAWSGQVPEQYF
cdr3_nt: TGTGCCTGGAGTGGACAAGTCCCCGAGCAGTACTTC

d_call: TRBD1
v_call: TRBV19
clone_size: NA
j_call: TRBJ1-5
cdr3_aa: CASTQRGQGTNQPQHF
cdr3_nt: TGTGCCAGTACCCAGAGGGGACAGGGGACCAATCAGCCCCAGCATTTT

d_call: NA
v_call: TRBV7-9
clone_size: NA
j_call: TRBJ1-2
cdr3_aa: CASSLYAPGGYTF
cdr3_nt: TGTGCCAGCAGCTTATACGCCCCGGGGGGCTACACCTTC